The 23 T cell receptor beta chains below were found in one sample sequenced in a study of T-cell reconstitution after alpha-beta-depleted transplantation in children listed by TCRdb under 2016. This specimen's treatment or condition label, interpreted: allogeneic hematopoietic cell transplantation with graft depleted of TCRalphabeta T cells and CD19 B cells. The library relied on PCR. Data came from an Illumina HiSeq 2500. TCR library preparation used molecular barcoding, with unique molecular identifiers applied to normalize quantification of the TCRbeta repertoire. The public reads were reprocessed in TCRdb via fastp at Q25 and MiXCR, keeping in-frame beta chains. CDR3 protein duplicates are merged, each entry listing the most common genes and DNA. This sample gives roughly 670,000 distinct CDR3 sequences in total; around 14% of them show up just once. The ten largest clones capture around 0.79% of the sample.

The source was PBMCs, collected before TCRalphabeta/CD19-depleted stem cell transplant. The receptors come from a girl aged 2 to 10 with congenital amegakaryocytic thrombocytopenia, due to receive a stem cell transplant.

Comments on this clonotype: A much larger clonotype is one base distant, so this may be a read error. V usage is TRBV7-6 and J usage is TRBJ2-3; TRBD1 might be the D (5 bases). The J call could be wrong; TRBJ1-5 is a better fit for the DNA end. The CDR3 runs to 17 residues. CDR1 is SGHVS, CDR2 FNYEAQ, per germline. CDR3 sequence reads: CASSFTGEQFSTDTQHF. In DNA form, the CDR3 reads TGTGCCAGCAGCTTCACGGGGGAACAATTTAGCACAGATACGCAGCATTTT.

Worth noting for this clonotype: Just one base apart from a much larger clone, this may be a read error. The CDR3 does not close with the conserved phenylalanine or tryptophan, likely indicating a read error. The chain joins TRBV7-8 to TRBJ2-1; 8 bases match TRBD2. J was trimmed by 9 bases and V by 3 bases; bases with no gene match: 13. This CDR3 has 16 residues. Germline CDR1 SGHVS, CDR2 FQNEAQ. CDR3 DNA: TGTGCCAGCAGCTTTATGTTTAGCGGGATCGCGGGTGAGCAGTTCCTC. Protein: CASSFMFSGIAGEQFL.

This clonotype was found a few times. This chain connects TRBV7-2 to TRBJ2-7, with a weak D call TRBD2 (5 bases). V lost 5 bases and J 0 bases, leaving 14 bases between the germline ends. The CDR3 sequence is 15 residues long. Per germline, CDR1 SGHTA and CDR2 FQGNSA. The CDR3 spells CASSIQLVTSYEQYF. The CDR3 nucleotides are TGTGCCAGCAGCATCCAACTAGTCACCTCCTACGAGCAGTACTTC.

This clonotype has at least ten counts. The chain links TRBV20-1 to TRBJ2-1, with 9 bases aligning to TRBD2. With 6 bases clipped from V and 4 bases from J, the junction kept 10 bases outside the gene matches. Per germline, CDR1 DFQATT and CDR2 SNEGSKA (reference sequence). The CDR3 consists of 15 residues. The CDR3 spells CSALLAGGGYNEQFF. DNA for the CDR3: TGCAGTGCCCTCTTGGCGGGAGGGGGGTACAATGAGCAGTTCTTC.

This clonotype came up many times. The rearrangement joins TRBV5-5 to TRBJ2-7, with TRBD2 matching 8 bases. Unmatched junction bases numbered 8, after V lost 0 bases and J lost 3 bases. Germline CDR1 reads SGHKS; CDR2 reads YYEKEE (reference sequence). The CDR3 runs to 16 residues. CDR3 DNA sequence: TGTGCCAGCAGCTTGGGCGCAGCGGGAGAAATCTACGAGCAGTACTTC. Translating it yields CASSLGAAGEIYEQYF.

This chain joins TRBV29-1 and TRBJ2-3, with D uncertain. Trimming took 6 bases from V and 6 from J, leaving 13 bases between them. CDR3 length: 12 residues. Germline V gene lookup returns CDR1 SQVTM and CDR2 ANQGSEA. The CDR3 loop reads CSVILAVDTQYF. The CDR3 region has the DNA TGCAGCGTCATACTCGCGGTGGATACGCAGTATTTT.

This clonotype turned up a few times. J is TRBJ1-5 and V is TRBV5-1, with 8 bases aligning to TRBD1. The V segment lost 2 bases and the J segment 3 bases; nucleotides outside the gene matches: 7. Germline assignment: CDR1 SGHRS and CDR2 YFSETQ. This CDR3 contains 16 residues. CDR3 nucleotide sequence: TGCGCCAGCAGCTTAGACCCGACAGGGGCCAATCAGCCCCAGCATTTT. Its translation: CASSLDPTGANQPQHF.

This clonotype was found many times. The genes are TRBV20-1 and TRBJ2-7; 9 nucleotides agree with TRBD2. Germline V gene sequence: CDR1 DFQATT, CDR2 SNEGSKA (reference sequence). The V and J ends lost 6 bases and 3 bases, in that order; junction bases with no gene match: 9. The CDR3 contains 14 residues. The CDR3 DNA is TGCAGTGCCCCGATAGCGGGAGAGGACTACGAGCAGTACTTC. Translating it yields CSAPIAGEDYEQYF.

Worth noting for this clonotype: Just one base apart from a much larger clone, this may be a read error. V is TRBV6-4 and J is TRBJ1-1; no reliable D call. V lost 8 bases, J lost 5 bases, and 15 bases lay in between. The CDR3 has 13 residues. The germline gives CDR1 MRHNA, CDR2 SNTAGT. DNA for the CDR3: TGTGCCAGCGGTCTGGACCCAGCGACTGAAGCTTTCTTT. Encoded protein: CASGLDPATEAFF.

This clonotype appeared many times. The chain couples TRBV12-3 or TRBV12-4 to TRBJ2-1; 12 nucleotides match TRBD2. The CDR3 contains 16 residues. Losses at the gene ends were 4 bases for V and 3 bases for J; bases not matched to a gene: 4. The DNA for the CDR3 is TGTGCCAGCAGTTCCGGGACTAGCGGGTACTACAATGAGCAGTTCTTC. Protein sequence: CASSSGTSGYYNEQFF.

This clonotype was observed a few times. The genes are TRBV12-3 or TRBV12-4 and TRBJ1-1, with 9 bases lining up with TRBD1. The CDR3 covers 15 residues. Germline trimming cut 6 bases from V and 1 base from J; bases unmatched to any gene: 6. The CDR3 DNA is TGTGCCAGCAGACCACAGGGGGCGCGGAACACTGAAGCTTTCTTT. Translation gives CASRPQGARNTEAFF.

Ten or more counts support this clonotype. V gene TRBV29-1 combines with J gene TRBJ2-2; D is possibly TRBD1 (6 bases). The CDR3 consists of 15 residues. The V and J ends lost 5 bases and 0 bases respectively, with 13 bases between them. Germline V CDR1 and CDR2: SQVTM, ANQGSEA. Here the CDR3 reads CSVQRAGANTGELFF. CDR3 DNA sequence: TGCAGCGTTCAACGGGCAGGGGCGAACACCGGGGAGCTGTTTTTT.

The chain employs TRBV5-1 and TRBJ2-3; a weak D match, TRBD1 (7 bases). The CDR3 has 16 residues. Between the trimmed V and J ends, which lost 0 bases and 1 base, there was a span of 12 bases. Looked up from germline, CDR1 is SGHRS and CDR2 is YFSETQ. CDR3 sequence reads: CASSLEGRGGTDTQYF. The CDR3 DNA is TGCGCCAGCAGCTTGGAGGGCAGGGGGGGCACAGATACGCAGTATTTT.

The V gene is TRBV20-1, the J gene TRBJ2-5, with 8 bases fitting TRBD1. V was pared by 3 bases and J by 4 bases, with 4 bases of the junction left unmatched. CDR1 is DFQATT, CDR2 SNEGSKA, per germline (reference sequence). CDR3 length: 13 residues. CDR3: CSASLGQGETQYF. CDR3 bases: TGCAGTGCTAGCCTCGGACAGGGAGAGACCCAGTACTTC.

The rearrangement uses TRBV19 and TRBJ2-1; a possible D gene is TRBD2 (5 bases). CDR1 and CDR2 (germline): LNHDA, SQIVND (reference sequence). V gave up 0 bases and J gave up 2 bases, with 11 bases separating them. The CDR3 loop spans 16 amino acids. The CDR3 sequence: CASSIDLALAYNEQFF. The CDR3 region has the DNA TGTGCCAGTAGTATAGACCTAGCCCTAGCCTACAATGAGCAGTTCTTC.

In its sample, this clonotype was seen a few times. The V gene is TRBV5-1, the J gene TRBJ2-7; TRBD1 matches at 7 bases. Germline CDR1 and CDR2: SGHRS and YFSETQ. J lost 5 bases, V lost 0 bases, and 5 bases had no gene match. The CDR3 loop spans 14 amino acids. CDR3 residues: CASSLGQGVNEQYF. DNA for the CDR3: TGCGCCAGCAGCTTGGGCCAGGGGGTAAACGAGCAGTACTTC.

This clonotype was observed a few times. V and J are TRBV20-1 and TRBJ2-7; no firm D call. CDR1 and CDR2 (germline): DFQATT, SNEGSKA (reference sequence). There are 12 residues in the CDR3. The V and J ends lost 3 bases and 3 bases respectively, with 9 bases between them. The CDR3 sequence: CSASPDIYEQYF. CDR3 sequence (DNA): TGCAGTGCTAGTCCCGACATCTACGAGCAGTACTTC.

This clonotype was observed at least ten times. This rearrangement joins TRBV29-1 to TRBJ2-7; D uncertain. Trimming took off 3 bases at V and 0 bases at J, with 9 bases between the two ends. This CDR3 has 13 residues. CDR1 SQVTM and CDR2 ANQGSEA come from the germline V gene. In nucleotides, the CDR3 is TGCAGCGTTGACGGGCAGGACTCCTACGAGCAGTACTTC. This translates into CSVDGQDSYEQYF.

This clonotype has ten or more counts. The DNA for the CDR3 is TGCAGTGCAACCGGGATCCATTATGGCTACACCTTC. Translating it yields CSATGIHYGYTF. V and J are TRBV20-1 and TRBJ1-2, with D unclear. The CDR3 has 12 amino acids. From germline, CDR1 is DFQATT and CDR2 SNEGSKA (reference sequence). Deletions cut 6 bases from V and 5 bases from J, with 13 bases between.

For this clonotype: The germline gene is not matched at one end of the junction; a read error may be the cause. The chain links TRBV6-5 to TRBJ1-1; D remains ambiguous. Germline V gene sequence: CDR1 MNHEY, CDR2 SVGAGI. CDR3 length: 12 residues. The CDR3 protein is CTSSNIPTEAFF. DNA of the CDR3: TGTACCAGCAGTAACATACCCACTGAAGCTTTCTTT.

CDR3: CSVPGQGNDEQFF. The CDR3 DNA sequence: TGCAGTGTCCCCGGACAGGGCAACGATGAGCAGTTCTTC. The gene calls are TRBV20-1 and TRBJ2-1; 8 bases match TRBD1. J gave up 8 bases and V 7 bases, and 10 bases lay outside the gene matches. Germline lookup yields CDR1 DFQATT and CDR2 SNEGSKA (reference sequence). The CDR3 length is 13 residues.

This clonotype was found many times. This chain uses TRBV28 with TRBJ2-1; D not resolved. The CDR3 has 12 amino acids. Deletions cut 3 bases from V and 9 bases from J, with 9 bases between. Germline CDR1 is MDHEN and CDR2 is SYDVKM. CDR3 in DNA: TGTGCCAGCAGTTTTAGTAGCTCTGAGCAGTTCTTC. Translation: CASSFSSSEQFF. Together with reference TRBV28 and TRBJ2-1, the CDR3 gives the full variable domain: DVKVTQSSRYLVKRTGEKVFLECVQDMDHENMFWYRQDPGLGLRLIYFSYDVKMKEKGDIPEGYSVSREKKERFSLILESASTNQTSMYLCASSFSSSEQFFGPGTRLTVL.

The V gene is TRBV20-1, the J gene TRBJ2-5; no definite D call. CDR3 size: 16 residues. V lost 2 bases and J 5 bases, leaving 21 bases between the germline ends. Germline-derived CDR1 and CDR2 are DFQATT and SNEGSKA (reference sequence). The CDR3 region has the DNA TGCAGTGCTAGATTCGCCGATCCGGAGTTCGTTGAGACCCAGTACTTC. Translating gives CSARFADPEFVETQYF.